These T cell receptor beta chains were read from a single sample in a study of T cell changes during pregnancy in multiple sclerosis. Data came from immunoSEQ multiplex PCR; TCRdb stores just in-frame clones and leaves some out. The data contain approximately 50,000 clones, around 93% of them singletons. Sequenced material: CD4+ T cells from peripheral blood mononuclear cells, taken after pregnancy. These TCRs come from a female donor with multiple sclerosis, enrolled in a pregnancy study. CDR3s include the opening cysteine and the closing phenylalanine or tryptophan. D genes are given only for firm matches. The size of a clone is reported for some rows only, either as once, few or many, or as a class for expanded clones.

J	D	size	V	DNA	CDR3
TRBJ2-7	TRBD1	once	TRBV5-6	TGTGCCAGCATCCAGACTCGGGACAGGGGATCGTCGGGCTCCTACGAGCAGTACTTC	CASIQTRDRGSSGSYEQYF
TRBJ1-4	NA	NA	TRBV18	TGTGCCAGCTCACGATTCGGACAGCCAGATCCAAGATATGAAAAACTGTTTTTT	CASSRFGQPDPRYEKLFF
TRBJ2-7	TRBD1	NA	TRBV6-1	TGTGCCAGCAGAGAAGAGTGGACAGGCAACTTCTACGAGCAGTACTTC	CASREEWTGNFYEQYF
TRBJ1-6	NA	NA	TRBV5-6	TGTGCCAGCAGCTTGGGTATAGGGGAAAGCTCACCCCTCCACTTT	CASSLGIGESSPLHF
TRBJ2-5	NA	NA	TRBV29-1	TGCAGCGTTAGCGTATCTCCTCAAGAGACCCAGTACTTC	CSVSVSPQETQYF
TRBJ2-3	TRBD2	NA	TRBV7-2	TGTGCCAGCAGCTTAGTGGGCGGGGGAAACACAGATACGCAGTATTTT	CASSLVGGGNTDTQYF
TRBJ1-4	NA	once	TRBV4-3	TGCGCCAGCAGTCAAGAGTGGGGCAGCTTTAATGAAAAACTGTTTTTT	CASSQEWGSFNEKLFF
TRBJ1-5	NA	NA	TRBV7-2	TGTGCCAGCAGCTTAGGTCAGAGGAACCAGCCCCAGCATTTT	CASSLGQRNQPQHF
TRBJ1-2	NA	NA	TRBV4-3	TGCGCCAGCAGCCAAGAAGGCAGGGGAAACTATGGCTACACCTTC	CASSQEGRGNYGYTF
TRBJ2-1	TRBD1	NA	TRBV7-2	TGTGCCAGCAGCTTAGCGGGACAGGGGATATATGAGCAGTTCTTC	CASSLAGQGIYEQFF
TRBJ2-1	NA	NA	TRBV28	TGTGCCAGCAGCTCCAAACTAGTTGAAAGGATTGTAAATGAGCAGTTCTTC	CASSSKLVERIVNEQFF
TRBJ2-5	NA	NA	TRBV2	TGTGCCAGCAGTGAAGGGCAGGCGCTGGTCTGGTACTTC	CASSEGQALVWYF
TRBJ2-7	TRBD2	NA	TRBV4-3	TGCGCCAGCAGCGCAACAGGGGGAGGTAGCGGGAGGATGGGGGAGCAGTACTTC	CASSATGGGSGRMGEQYF
TRBJ1-4	TRBD1	NA	TRBV19	TGTGCCAGTAGCCCCGGGACAGGGCGTGAAAAACTGTTTTTT	CASSPGTGREKLFF
TRBJ1-2	NA	NA	TRBV15	TGTGCCACCAGCAGAGTCCCACAAACCAACTATGGCTACACCTTC	CATSRVPQTNYGYTF
TRBJ2-7	NA	NA	TRBV7-3	TGTGCCAGCAGCTTAAGCGCAGGGGGGGAGCAGTACTTC	CASSLSAGGEQYF
TRBJ2-7	TRBD2	NA	TRBV28	TGTGCCAGCACCCCAGGGGGACTAGCGGGCCTCTTATTCGAGCAGTACTTC	CASTPGGLAGLLFEQYF
TRBJ2-1	TRBD2	NA	TRBV5-1	TGCGCCAGCAGCTTCGGACTAGCGGGAGACAATGAGCAGTTCTTC	CASSFGLAGDNEQFF
TRBJ1-4	NA	few	TRBV5-1	TGCGCCAGCAGCTTTAACGGGGGGGATGGAAAACTGTTTTTT	CASSFNGGDGKLFF
TRBJ2-5	NA	NA	TRBV4-1	TGCGCCAGCAGCCCCACTAACGGGGTAGGGGAGACCCAGTACTTC	CASSPTNGVGETQYF
TRBJ2-2	NA	NA	TRBV6-5	TGTGCCAGCAGTTACGACATCACCGGGGAGCTGTTTTTT	CASSYDITGELFF
TRBJ2-6	NA	few	TRBV4-2	TGTGCCAGCAGCCAAGAAGAGGGAGCTGGGGCCAACGTCCTGACTTTC	CASSQEEGAGANVLTF
TRBJ2-5	NA	few	TRBV18	TGTGCCAGCTCACCTGTCGGAGAGACCCAGTACTTC	CASSPVGETQYF
TRBJ1-2	NA	NA	TRBV4-1	TGCGCCAGCAGCCAAGATCTTACCGGGACAAACTATGGCTACACCTTC	CASSQDLTGTNYGYTF
TRBJ2-1	TRBD2	NA	TRBV11-2	TGTGCCAGCAGCCACACTAGCGGGGCAAACAATGAGCAGTTCTTC	CASSHTSGANNEQFF
TRBJ1-4	NA	NA	TRBV5-6	TGTGCCAGCAGCTTGGGCAGGGCCAACTGGAGGGAACTGTTTTTT	CASSLGRANWRELFF